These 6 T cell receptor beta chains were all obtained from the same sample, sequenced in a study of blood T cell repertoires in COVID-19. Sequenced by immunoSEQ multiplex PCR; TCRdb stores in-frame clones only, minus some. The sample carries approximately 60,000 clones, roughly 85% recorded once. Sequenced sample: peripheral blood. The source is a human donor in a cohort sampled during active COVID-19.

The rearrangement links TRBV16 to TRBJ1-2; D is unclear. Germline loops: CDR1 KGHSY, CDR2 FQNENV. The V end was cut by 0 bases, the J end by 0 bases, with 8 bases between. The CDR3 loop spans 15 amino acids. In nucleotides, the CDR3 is TGTGCCAGCAGCCAATCGCGCGTAGCTAACTATGGCTACACCTTC. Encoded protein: CASSQSRVANYGYTF.

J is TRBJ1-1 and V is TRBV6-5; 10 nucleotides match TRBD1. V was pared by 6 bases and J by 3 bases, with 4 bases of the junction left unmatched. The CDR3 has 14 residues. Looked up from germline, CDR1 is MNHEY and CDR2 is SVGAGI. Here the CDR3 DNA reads TGTGCCAGCAGCGAGGACAGGGGGGACACTGAAGCTTTCTTT. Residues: CASSEDRGDTEAFF.

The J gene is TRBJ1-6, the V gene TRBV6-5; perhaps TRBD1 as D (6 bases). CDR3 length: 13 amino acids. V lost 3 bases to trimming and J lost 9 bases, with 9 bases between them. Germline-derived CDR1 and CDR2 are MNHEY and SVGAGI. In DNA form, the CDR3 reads TGTGCCAGCAGTTATCGACAGGCTTCACCCCTCCACTTT. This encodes CASSYRQASPLHF.

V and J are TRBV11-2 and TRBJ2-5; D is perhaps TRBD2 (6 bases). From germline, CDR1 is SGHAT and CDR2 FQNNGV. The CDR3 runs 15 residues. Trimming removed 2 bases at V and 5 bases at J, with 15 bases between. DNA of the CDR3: TGTGCCAGCAGCTTAACGTTTGGACTAACGGAGACCCAGTACTTC. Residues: CASSLTFGLTETQYF.

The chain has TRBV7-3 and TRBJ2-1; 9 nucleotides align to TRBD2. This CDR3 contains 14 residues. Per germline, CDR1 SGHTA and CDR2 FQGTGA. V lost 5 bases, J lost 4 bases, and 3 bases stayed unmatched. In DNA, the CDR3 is TGTGCCAGCAGCATAGCGGGGGAGTACAATGAGCAGTTCTTC. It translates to CASSIAGEYNEQFF.

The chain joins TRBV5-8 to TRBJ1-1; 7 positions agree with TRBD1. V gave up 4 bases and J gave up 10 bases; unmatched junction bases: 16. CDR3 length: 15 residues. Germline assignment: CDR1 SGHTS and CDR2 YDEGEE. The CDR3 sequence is CASSSAGTADRVAFF. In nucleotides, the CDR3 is TGTGCCAGCAGCAGCGCCGGGACAGCGGATCGGGTAGCTTTCTTT.